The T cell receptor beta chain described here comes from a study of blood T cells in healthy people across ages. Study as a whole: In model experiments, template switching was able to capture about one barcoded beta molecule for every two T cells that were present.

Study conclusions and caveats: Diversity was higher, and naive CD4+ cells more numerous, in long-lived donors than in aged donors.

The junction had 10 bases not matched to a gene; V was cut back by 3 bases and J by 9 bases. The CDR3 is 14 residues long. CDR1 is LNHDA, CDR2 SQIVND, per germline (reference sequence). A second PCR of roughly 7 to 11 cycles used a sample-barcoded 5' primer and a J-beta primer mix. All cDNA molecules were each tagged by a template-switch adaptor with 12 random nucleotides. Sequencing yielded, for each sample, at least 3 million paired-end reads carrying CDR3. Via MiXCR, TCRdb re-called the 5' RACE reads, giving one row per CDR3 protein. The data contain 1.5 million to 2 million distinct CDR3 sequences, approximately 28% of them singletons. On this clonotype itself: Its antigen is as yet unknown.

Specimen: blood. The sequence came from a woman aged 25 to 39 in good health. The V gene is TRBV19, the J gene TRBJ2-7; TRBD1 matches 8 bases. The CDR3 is CASSISGQGRVQYF. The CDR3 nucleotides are TGTGCCAGTAGTATCAGTGGACAGGGTAGAGTGCAGTACTTC.